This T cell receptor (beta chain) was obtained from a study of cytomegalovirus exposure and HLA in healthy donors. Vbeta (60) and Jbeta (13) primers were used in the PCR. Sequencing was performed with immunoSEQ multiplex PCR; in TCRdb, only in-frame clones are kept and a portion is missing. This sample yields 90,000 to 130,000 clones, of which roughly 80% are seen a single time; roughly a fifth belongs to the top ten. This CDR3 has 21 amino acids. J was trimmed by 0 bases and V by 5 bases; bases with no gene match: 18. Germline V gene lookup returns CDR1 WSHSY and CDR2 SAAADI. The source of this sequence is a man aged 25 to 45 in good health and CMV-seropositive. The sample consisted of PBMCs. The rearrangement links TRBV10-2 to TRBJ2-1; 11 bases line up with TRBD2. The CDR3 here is CASSLTSGALQIRSSYNEQFF. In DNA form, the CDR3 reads TGCGCCAGCAGTTTGACTAGCGGGGCCCTCCAAATAAGGAGCTCCTACAATGAGCAGTTCTTC.